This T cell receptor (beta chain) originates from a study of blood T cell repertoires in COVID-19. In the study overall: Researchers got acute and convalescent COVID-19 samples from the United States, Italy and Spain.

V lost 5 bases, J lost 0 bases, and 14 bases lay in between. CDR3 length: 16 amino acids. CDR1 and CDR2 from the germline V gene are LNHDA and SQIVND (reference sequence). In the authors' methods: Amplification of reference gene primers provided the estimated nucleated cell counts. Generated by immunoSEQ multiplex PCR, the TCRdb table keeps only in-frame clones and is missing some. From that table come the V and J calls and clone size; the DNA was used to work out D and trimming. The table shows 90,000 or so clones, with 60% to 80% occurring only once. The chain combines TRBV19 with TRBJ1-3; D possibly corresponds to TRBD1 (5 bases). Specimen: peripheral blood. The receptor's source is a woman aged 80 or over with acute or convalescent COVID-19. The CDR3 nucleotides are TGTGCCAGTAGTGGAAGGGACGGGAGCTCTGGAAACACCATATATTTT. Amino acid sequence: CASSGRDGSSGNTIYF.